This T cell receptor beta chain was sequenced in a study of CD8 T cells in Susac syndrome. General study points: Repertoires of Susac syndrome CD4+ T cells lacked clonal expansion.

The V gene lost 6 bases and the J gene lost 2 bases, with 14 bases spanning the gap. There are 14 residues in the CDR3. Germline values: CDR1 MDHEN, CDR2 SYDVKM. Random hexamers were used to reverse transcribe the RNA input (about 0.45 to 1 ug). With immunoSEQ multiplex PCR, TCR beta CDR3 was amplified across 54 Vbeta and 13 Jbeta. TCRdb itself ran the immunoSEQ multiplex PCR reads through MiXCR, one entry per CDR3 protein. Among 150,000 or so distinct CDR3 sequences listed, approximately 95% were seen once. About this clonotype itself: Its antigen is still unknown.

The sequencing sample was made of CD4+ T cells from PBMCs. The rearrangement links TRBV28 to TRBJ2-7; maybe TRBD2 (6 bases). The receptor's source is a human donor with Susac syndrome. This CDR3 is CASSTAGLPYEQYF. The CDR3 bases are TGTGCCAGCAGCACTGCGGGGCTACCCTACGAGCAGTACTTC.